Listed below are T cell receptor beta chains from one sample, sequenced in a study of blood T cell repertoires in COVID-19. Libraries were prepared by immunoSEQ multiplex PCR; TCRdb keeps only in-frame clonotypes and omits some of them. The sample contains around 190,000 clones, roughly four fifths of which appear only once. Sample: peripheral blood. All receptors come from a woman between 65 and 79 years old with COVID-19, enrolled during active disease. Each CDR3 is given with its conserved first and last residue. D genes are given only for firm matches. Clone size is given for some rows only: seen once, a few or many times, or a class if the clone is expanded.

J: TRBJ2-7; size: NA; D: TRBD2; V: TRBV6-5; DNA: TGTGCCAGCAGTTTCCGGACTAGCGGGAGTCCCTACGAGCAGTACTTC; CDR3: CASSFRTSGSPYEQYF
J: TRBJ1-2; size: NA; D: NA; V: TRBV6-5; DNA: TGTGCCAGCAGTTATAACGGGGAGTATGGCTACACCTTC; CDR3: CASSYNGEYGYTF
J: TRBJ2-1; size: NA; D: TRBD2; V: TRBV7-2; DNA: TGTGCCAGCAGCTTAGTAGCCCTTGCGGGAGGGGGGGGTGAGCAGTTCTTC; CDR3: CASSLVALAGGGGEQFF
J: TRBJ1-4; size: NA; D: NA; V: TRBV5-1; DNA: TGCGCCAGCAGCTCGCAGGGTGGGGGAGCGGGGGAAAAACTGTTTTTT; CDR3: CASSSQGGGAGEKLFF
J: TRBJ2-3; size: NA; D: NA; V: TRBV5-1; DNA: TGCGCCAGCAGCCATAGAAGTACAGATACGCAGTATTTT; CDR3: CASSHRSTDTQYF
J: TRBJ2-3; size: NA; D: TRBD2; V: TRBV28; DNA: TGTGCCAGCAGTTTATTGGTCGCGGGAGGGTTTTCGGATACGCAGTATTTT; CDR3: CASSLLVAGGFSDTQYF
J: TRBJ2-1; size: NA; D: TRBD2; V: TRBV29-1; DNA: TGCAGCGTTGTGGTCGGTCGGACTAGTGGGATAGGGAATGAGCAGTTCTTC; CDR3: CSVVVGRTSGIGNEQFF
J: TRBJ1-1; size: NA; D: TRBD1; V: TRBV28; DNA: TGTGCCAGCAGTGACAGGGGGGCGAACACTGAAGCTTTCTTT; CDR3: CASSDRGANTEAFF
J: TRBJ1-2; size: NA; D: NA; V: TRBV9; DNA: TGTGCCAGCAGCTTACGGGAGGCAGACTCATCCTATGGCTACACCTTC; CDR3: CASSLREADSSYGYTF
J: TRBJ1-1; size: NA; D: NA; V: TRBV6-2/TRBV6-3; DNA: TGTGCCAGCAGTAAGGGCAGGGACTTTTCTGAAGCTTTCTTT; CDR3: CASSKGRDFSEAFF
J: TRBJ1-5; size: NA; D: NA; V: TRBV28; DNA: TGTGCCAGCAGCCTGGGGGGGGATCAGCCCCAGCATTTT; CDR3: CASSLGGDQPQHF
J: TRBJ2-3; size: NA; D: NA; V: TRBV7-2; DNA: TGTGCCAGCAGCTTAACCAGCGGTACAGATACGCAGTATTTT; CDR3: CASSLTSGTDTQYF
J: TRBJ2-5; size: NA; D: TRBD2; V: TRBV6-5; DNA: TGTGCCAGCAGGATGACGGGGGGGAGCCAAGAGACCCAGTACTTC; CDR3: CASRMTGGSQETQYF
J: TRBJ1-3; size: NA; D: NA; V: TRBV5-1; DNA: TGCGCCAGCAGCCCGATGGGACTCTCTGGAAACACCATATATTTT; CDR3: CASSPMGLSGNTIYF
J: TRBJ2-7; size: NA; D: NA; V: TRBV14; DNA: TGTGCCAGCAGCCGAAAACAGGGATACCCCTACGAGCAGTACTTC; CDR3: CASSRKQGYPYEQYF
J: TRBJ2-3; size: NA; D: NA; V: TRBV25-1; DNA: TGTGCCAGCAGTGAAGGGAGGACTTTGCGGACGCAGTATTTT; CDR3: CASSEGRTLRTQYF
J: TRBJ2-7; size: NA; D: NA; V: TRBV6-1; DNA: TGTGCCAGCAGTGATGGGGGGAGTGGGGTCGGGCAGTACTTC; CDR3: CASSDGGSGVGQYF
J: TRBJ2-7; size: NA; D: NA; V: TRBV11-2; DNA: TGTGCCAGCAGCTCTAGTGAAGCGAGAAGGTCCTTCGAGCAGTACTTC; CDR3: CASSSSEARRSFEQYF
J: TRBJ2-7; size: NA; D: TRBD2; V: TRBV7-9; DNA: TGTGCCAGCAGCGTCCGAGGGGCGGGAGGGTCCTACGAGCAGTACTTC; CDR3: CASSVRGAGGSYEQYF
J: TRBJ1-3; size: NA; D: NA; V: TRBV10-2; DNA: TGCGCCAGCAGTGTGGCAGGTGGAAACACCATATATTTT; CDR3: CASSVAGGNTIYF
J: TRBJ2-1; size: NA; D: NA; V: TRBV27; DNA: TGTGCCAGCAGTCCCCGGTCGAGCTCCTACAATGAGCAGTTCTTC; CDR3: CASSPRSSSYNEQFF
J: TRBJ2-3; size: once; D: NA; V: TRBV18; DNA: TGTGCCAGCTCACCACTCGGGGATACGCAGTATTTT; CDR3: CASSPLGDTQYF
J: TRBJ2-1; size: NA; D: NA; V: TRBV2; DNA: TGTGCCACCCAAAGGGTTAGCGAAAAGCAGTTCTTC; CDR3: CATQRVSEKQFF
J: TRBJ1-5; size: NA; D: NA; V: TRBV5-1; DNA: TGCGCCAGCAGTTTCGACAGCCCCAATCAGCCCCAGCATTTT; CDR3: CASSFDSPNQPQHF
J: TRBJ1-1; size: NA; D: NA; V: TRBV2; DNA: TGTGCCAGCAGTCCAATGGGACAGAACACTGAAGCTTTCTTT; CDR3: CASSPMGQNTEAFF
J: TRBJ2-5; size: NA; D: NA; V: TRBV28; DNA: TGTGCCAGCAATAGTAACTTCGAGACCCAGTACTTC; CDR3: CASNSNFETQYF
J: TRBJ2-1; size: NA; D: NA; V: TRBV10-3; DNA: TGTGCCACCTCACGGGGGATCTACAATGAGCAGTTCTTC; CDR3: CATSRGIYNEQFF
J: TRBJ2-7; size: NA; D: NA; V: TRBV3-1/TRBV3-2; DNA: TGTGCCAGCAGCCACAGCGAGCAGTACTTC; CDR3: CASSHSEQYF
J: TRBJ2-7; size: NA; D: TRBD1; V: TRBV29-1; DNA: TGCAGCGTTGAGAGGGACAGCAACTACGAGCAGTACTTC; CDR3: CSVERDSNYEQYF
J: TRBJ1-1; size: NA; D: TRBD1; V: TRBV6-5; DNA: TGTGCCAGCAGTTCCCGACAGGGTCCGGTGAACACTGAAGCTTTCTTT; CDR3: CASSSRQGPVNTEAFF
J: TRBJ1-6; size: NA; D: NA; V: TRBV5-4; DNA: TGTGCCAGCAGCTTGCTCATGGAGGGAAATTCACCCCTCCACTTT; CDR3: CASSLLMEGNSPLHF
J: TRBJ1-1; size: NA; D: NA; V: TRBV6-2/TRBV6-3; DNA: TGTGCCAGCAGTTTCGTCACTGAAGCTTTCTTT; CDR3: CASSFVTEAFF
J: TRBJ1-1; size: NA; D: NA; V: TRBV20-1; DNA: TGCAGTGCTAGTACCTTTGATCAGGGGACGAGGAGAGGGCACACTGAAGCTTTCTTT; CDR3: CSASTFDQGTRRGHTEAFF
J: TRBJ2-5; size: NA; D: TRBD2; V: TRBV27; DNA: TGTGCCAGCAGTTTGAGACTAGCGGGGATCCAAGAGACCCAGTACTTC; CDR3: CASSLRLAGIQETQYF
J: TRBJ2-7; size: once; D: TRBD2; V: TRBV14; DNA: TGTGCCAGCAGCCGATTAGCGGGAGTGAGCGAGCAGTACTTC; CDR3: CASSRLAGVSEQYF
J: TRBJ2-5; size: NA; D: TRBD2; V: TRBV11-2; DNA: TGTGCCAGCAGTCTACTAGCGTTCCAAGAGACCCAGTACTTC; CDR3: CASSLLAFQETQYF
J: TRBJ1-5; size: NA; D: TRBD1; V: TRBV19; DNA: TGTGCCAGTAGTATCAGGGGGGTTGACAATCAGCCCCAGCATTTT; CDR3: CASSIRGVDNQPQHF
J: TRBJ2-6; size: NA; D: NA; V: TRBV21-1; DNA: TGTGCCAGCAGCCAACTAGCGGGGATATCTGGGGCCAACGTCCTGACTTTC; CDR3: CASSQLAGISGANVLTF
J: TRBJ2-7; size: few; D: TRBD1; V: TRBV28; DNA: TGTGCCAGCATTTCTCTTCCGGGACAGGGAGGCGAGCAGTACTTC; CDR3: CASISLPGQGGEQYF
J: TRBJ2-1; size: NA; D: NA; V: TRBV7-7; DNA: TGTGCCAGCAGCTTAGGGCAGGACAGATGGGATGAGCAGTTCTTC; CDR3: CASSLGQDRWDEQFF